What follows is one TCR beta chain and its context. Its matching antigen is unknown. This sample was included in a study of OX40 agonist ivuxolimab in advanced cancers. Study-level points and caveats: CD4+ and CD8+ blood T cells expanded clonally by week 6 at 0.1 to 3.0 mg/kg.

The germline gives CDR1 SGHRS, CDR2 YFSETQ. The J segment lost 0 bases and the V segment lost 0 bases, leaving 9 bases of the junction unmatched. The CDR3 has 18 residues. Profiling relied on immunoSEQ multiplex PCR, and the TCRdb table lists in-frame clones only, not all of them. Of around 46,000 clones listed, more than 85% were seen once; the top ten hold 4% to 5%. This sequence was found in an adult with an advanced solid tumor such as melanoma, head and neck, liver or kidney cancer. This chain connects TRBV5-1 to TRBJ2-3, with 8 nucleotides matching TRBD1. The sequenced sample was CD4+ or CD8+ T cells sorted from blood, obtained in a trial of the OX40 agonist ivuxolimab. CDR3 coding DNA: TGCGCCAGCAGCTTGGTAGGACAGGGAATCTCTAGCACAGATACGCAGTATTTT. Amino acid sequence: CASSLVGQGISSTDTQYF.